This TCR beta chain was recorded in a study of T cell clonality in common variable immunodeficiency. General study points: Repertoire-complication correlations in CVID were limited by patient heterogeneity. TCRbeta clonality was increased in CVID versus healthy controls. Reportedly, TCR beta sequences from common variable immunodeficiency showed fewer deletions and N-nucleotide insertions.

Comments on this clone: As yet, its antigen is unknown. The CDR3 is cut off 3 residues early in the read; its end comes from the germline J gene. This sample also contains other DNA sequences that code for the same CDR3.

Profiled with immunoSEQ multiplex PCR; TCRdb holds only in-frame clones, not every one. This sample comprises about 28,000 clones, none seen once only. CDR1 is LNHDA and CDR2 is SQIVND in the germline V gene (reference sequence). V was trimmed by 5 bases and J by 0 bases, leaving 15 bases between them. This CDR3 region has 16 residues. The chain uses TRBV19 and TRBJ2-3, with D tentatively TRBD1 (5 bases). The specimen was peripheral blood mononuclear cells. This TCR derives from a human donor with common variable immunodeficiency. CDR3 loop: CASSPRTLTSTDTQYF. CDR3 DNA, as far as it was read: TGTGCCAGTAGTCCGAGGACACTTACTAGCACAGATACG.